This TCR beta chain was documented in a study of T-cell reconstitution after alpha-beta-depleted transplantation in children. Construction of the TCRbeta library involved unique molecular identifiers. Via MiXCR, TCRdb re-called the PCR reads, giving one row per CDR3 protein. The sample yields about 500,000 distinct CDR3 sequences, approximately 29% seen once. The CDR3 spans 17 residues. V was pared by 3 bases and J by 10 bases, with 14 bases of the junction left unmatched. CDR1 and CDR2 from the germline V gene are ENHRY and SYGVKD. The specimen was PBMCs from the stem cell graft donor, collected from the stem cell graft. The sequence was obtained from a human donor who donated a stem cell graft to a child with aplastic anemia. V is TRBV10-3 and J is TRBJ2-1, with 11 bases lining up with TRBD2. The CDR3 bases are TGTGCCATCAGTGAAGGGGGGACTAGCGGAGCCCTTACCGAGCAGTTCTTC. Translating gives CAISEGGTSGALTEQFF.